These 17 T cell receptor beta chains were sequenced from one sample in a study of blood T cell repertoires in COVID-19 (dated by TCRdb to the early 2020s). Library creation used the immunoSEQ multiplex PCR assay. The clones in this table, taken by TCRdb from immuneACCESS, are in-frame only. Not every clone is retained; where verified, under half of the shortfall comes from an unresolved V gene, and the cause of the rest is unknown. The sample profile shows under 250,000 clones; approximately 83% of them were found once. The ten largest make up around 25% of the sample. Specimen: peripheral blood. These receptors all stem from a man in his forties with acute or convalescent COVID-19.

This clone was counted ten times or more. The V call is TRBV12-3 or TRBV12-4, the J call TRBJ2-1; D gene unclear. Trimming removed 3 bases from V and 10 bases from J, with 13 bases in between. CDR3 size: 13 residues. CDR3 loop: CASSFMVAREQFF. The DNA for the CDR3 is TGTGCCAGCAGTTTCATGGTAGCCCGGGAGCAGTTCTTC.

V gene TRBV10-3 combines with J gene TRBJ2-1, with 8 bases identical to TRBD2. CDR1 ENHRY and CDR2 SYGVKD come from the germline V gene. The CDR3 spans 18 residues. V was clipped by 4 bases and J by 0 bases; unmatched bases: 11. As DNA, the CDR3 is TGTGCCATCAGTGGTATTGAGCGGGAGAGGGTCTCCTACAATGAGCAGTTCTTC. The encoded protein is CAISGIERERVSYNEQFF.

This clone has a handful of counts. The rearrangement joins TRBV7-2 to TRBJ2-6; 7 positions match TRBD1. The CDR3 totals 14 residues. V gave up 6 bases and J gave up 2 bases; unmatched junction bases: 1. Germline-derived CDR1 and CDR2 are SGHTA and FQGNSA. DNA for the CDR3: TGTGCCAGCAGAACAGGGGCTGGGGCCAACGTCCTGACTTTC. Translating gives CASRTGAGANVLTF.

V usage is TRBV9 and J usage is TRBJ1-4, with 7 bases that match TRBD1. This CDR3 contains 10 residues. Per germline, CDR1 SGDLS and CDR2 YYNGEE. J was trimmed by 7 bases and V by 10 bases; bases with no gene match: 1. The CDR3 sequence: CASGGEKLFF. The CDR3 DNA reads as TGTGCCTCAGGGGGTGAAAAACTGTTTTTT. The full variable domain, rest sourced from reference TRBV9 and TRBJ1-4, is DSGVTQTPKHLITATGQRVTLRCSPRSGDLSVYWYQQSLDQGLQFLIQYYNGEERAKGNILERFSAQQFPDLHSELNLSSLELGDSALYFCASGGEKLFFGSGTQLSVL.

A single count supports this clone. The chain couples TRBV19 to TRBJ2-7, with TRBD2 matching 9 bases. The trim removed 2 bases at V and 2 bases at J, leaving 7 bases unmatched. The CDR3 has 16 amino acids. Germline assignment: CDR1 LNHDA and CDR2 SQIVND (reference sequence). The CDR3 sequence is CASSISSAGGAYEQYF. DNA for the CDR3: TGTGCCAGTAGTATATCGTCAGCGGGAGGTGCCTACGAGCAGTACTTC.

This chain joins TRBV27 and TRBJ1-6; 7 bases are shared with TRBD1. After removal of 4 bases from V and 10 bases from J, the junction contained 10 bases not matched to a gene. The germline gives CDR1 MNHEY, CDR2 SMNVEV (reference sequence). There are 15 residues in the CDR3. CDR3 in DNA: TGTGCCAGCAGTTCTTTGAGGGGGCAGGAATCACCCCTCCACTTT. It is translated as CASSSLRGQESPLHF.

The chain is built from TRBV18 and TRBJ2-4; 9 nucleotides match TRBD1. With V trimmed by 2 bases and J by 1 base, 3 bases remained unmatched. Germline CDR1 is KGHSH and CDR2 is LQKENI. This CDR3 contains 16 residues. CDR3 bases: TGTGCCAGCTCACCAGTGGGGACAGGGGCCAAAAACATTCAGTACTTC. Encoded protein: CASSPVGTGAKNIQYF.

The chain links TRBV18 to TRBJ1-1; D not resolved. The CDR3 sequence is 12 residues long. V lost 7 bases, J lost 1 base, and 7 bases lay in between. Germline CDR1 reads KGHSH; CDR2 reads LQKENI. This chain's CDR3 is CASFRQNTEAFF. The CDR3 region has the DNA TGTGCCAGCTTCAGGCAGAACACTGAAGCTTTCTTT.

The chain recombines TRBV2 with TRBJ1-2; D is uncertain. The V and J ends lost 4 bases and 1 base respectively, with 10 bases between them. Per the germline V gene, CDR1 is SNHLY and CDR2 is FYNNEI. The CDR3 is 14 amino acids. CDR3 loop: CASSGDTLNYGYTF. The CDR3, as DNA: TGTGCCAGCAGTGGAGACACACTTAACTATGGCTACACCTTC.

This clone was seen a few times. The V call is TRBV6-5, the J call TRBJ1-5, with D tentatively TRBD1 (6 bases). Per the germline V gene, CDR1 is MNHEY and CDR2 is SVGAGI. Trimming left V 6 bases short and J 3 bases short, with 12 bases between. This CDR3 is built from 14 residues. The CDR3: CASRAGENNQPQHF. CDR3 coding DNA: TGTGCCAGCAGGGCAGGGGAAAACAATCAGCCCCAGCATTTT.

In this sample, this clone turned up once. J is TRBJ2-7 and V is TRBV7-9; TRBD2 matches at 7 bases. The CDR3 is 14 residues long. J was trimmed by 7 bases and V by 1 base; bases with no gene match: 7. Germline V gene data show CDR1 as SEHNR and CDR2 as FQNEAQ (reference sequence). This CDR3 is CASSLDGRRREQYF. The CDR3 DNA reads TGTGCCAGCAGCTTAGACGGGAGGCGTCGGGAGCAGTACTTC.

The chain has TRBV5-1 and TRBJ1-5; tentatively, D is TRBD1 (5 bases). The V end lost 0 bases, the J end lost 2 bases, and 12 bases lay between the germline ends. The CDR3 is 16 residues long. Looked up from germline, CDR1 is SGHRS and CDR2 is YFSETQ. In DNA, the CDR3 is TGCGCCAGCAGCTTGGGGGGCCTAGTAGGCAATCAGCCCCAGCATTTT. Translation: CASSLGGLVGNQPQHF.

The CDR3 spells CASSLDRKANYGYTF. The CDR3 bases are TGTGCCAGCAGTCTGGACAGGAAAGCTAACTATGGCTACACCTTC. J is TRBJ1-2 and V is TRBV2, with TRBD1 identical over 7 bases. The V gene end was trimmed by 5 bases and the J gene end by 0 bases; junction bases not matched to a gene: 6. The CDR3 is 15 residues long. CDR1 is SNHLY, CDR2 FYNNEI, per germline.

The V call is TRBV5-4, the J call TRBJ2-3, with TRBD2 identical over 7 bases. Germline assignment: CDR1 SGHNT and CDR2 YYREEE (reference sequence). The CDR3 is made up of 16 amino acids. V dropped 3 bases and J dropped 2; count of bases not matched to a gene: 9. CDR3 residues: CASSSRSLADTDTQYF. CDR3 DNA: TGTGCCAGCAGCTCTAGGTCCCTAGCGGACACAGATACGCAGTATTTT.

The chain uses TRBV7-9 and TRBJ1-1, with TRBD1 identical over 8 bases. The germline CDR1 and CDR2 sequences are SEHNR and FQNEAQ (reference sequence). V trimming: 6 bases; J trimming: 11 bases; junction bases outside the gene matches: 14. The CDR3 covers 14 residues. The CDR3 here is CASRLTKVQGGAFF. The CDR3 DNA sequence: TGTGCCAGCAGACTTACGAAGGTACAGGGGGGCGCTTTCTTT.

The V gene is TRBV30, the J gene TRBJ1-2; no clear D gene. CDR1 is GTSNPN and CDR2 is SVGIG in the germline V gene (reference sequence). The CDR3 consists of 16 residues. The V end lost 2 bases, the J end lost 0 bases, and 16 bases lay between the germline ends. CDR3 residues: CAWSYEEGSANYGYTF. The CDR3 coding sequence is TGTGCCTGGAGTTATGAGGAGGGCTCCGCTAACTATGGCTACACCTTC. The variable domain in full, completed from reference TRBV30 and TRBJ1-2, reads SQTIHQWPATLVQPVGSPLSLECTVEGTSNPNLYWYRQAAGRGLQLLFYSVGIGQISSEVPQNLSASRPQDRQFILSSKKLLLSDSGFYLCAWSYEEGSANYGYTFGSGTRLTVV.

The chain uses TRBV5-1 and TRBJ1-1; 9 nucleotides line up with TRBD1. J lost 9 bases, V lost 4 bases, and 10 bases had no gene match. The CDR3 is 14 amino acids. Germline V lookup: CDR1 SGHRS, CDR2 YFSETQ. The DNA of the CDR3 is TGCGCCAGCAGCGAAGCCGGGACAGGGCTTCAAGCTTTCTTT. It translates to CASSEAGTGLQAFF.